This TCR beta chain was recovered during a study of blood T cell repertoires in COVID-19. Study background: Whether acute or convalescent, the COVID-19 samples came from the United States, Italy and Spain. The analysed material was cDNA or gDNA that came from T cells, B-cell-depleted T cells, or PBMCs.

V was clipped by 6 bases and J by 7 bases, with 19 bases between them. The germline V gene encodes CDR1 LNHDA and CDR2 SQIVND (reference sequence). The CDR3 is 16 amino acids. Per the authors' pipeline: Estimates of nucleated cell counts were drawn from the amplification of reference gene primers. TCRdb's table, derived via immunoSEQ multiplex PCR, lists solely in-frame clones and lacks some. The V and J calls and clone size come from that table; D and trimming were worked out from the DNA. The sample lists approximately 270,000 clones; almost 90% were seen once. The material sequenced was peripheral blood. The clonotype was recovered from an elderly man with acute or convalescent COVID-19. The chain has TRBV19 and TRBJ1-6; D unclear. CDR3 nucleotide sequence: TGTGCCAGTAGCAAGATAGACCGGGGATCAAATTCACCCCTCCACTTT. Its protein is CASSKIDRGSNSPLHF.